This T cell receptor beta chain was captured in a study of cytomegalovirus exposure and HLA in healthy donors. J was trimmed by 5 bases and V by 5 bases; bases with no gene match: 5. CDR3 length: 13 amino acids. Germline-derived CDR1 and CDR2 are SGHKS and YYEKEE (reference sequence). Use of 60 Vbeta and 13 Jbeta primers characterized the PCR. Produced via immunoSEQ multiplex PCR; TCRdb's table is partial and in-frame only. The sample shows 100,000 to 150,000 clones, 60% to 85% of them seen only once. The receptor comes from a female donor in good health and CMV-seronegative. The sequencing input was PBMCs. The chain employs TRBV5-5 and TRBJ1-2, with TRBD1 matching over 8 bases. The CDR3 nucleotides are TGTGCCAGCAGGGACAGGGAGGGGTATGGCTACACCTTC. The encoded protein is CASRDREGYGYTF.